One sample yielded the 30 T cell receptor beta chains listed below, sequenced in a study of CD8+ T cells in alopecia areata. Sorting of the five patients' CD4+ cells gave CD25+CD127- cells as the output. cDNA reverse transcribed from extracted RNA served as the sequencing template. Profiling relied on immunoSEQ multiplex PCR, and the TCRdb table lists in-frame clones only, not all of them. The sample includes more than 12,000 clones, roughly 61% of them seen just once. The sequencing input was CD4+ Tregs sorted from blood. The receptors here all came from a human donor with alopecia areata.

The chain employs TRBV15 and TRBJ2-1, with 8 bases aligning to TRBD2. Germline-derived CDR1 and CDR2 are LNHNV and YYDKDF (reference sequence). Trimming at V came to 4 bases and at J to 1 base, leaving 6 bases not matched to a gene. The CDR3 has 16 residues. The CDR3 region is CATSKLTGGSYNEQFF. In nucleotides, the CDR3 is TGTGCCACCAGCAAGTTGACGGGAGGGTCCTACAATGAGCAGTTCTTC.

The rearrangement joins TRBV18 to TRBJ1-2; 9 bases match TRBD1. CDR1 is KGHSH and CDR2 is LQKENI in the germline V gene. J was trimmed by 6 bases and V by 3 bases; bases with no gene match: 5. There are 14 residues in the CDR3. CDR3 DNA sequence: TGTGCCAGCTCACCTGGACAGGGGAATCATGGCTACACCTTC. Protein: CASSPGQGNHGYTF.

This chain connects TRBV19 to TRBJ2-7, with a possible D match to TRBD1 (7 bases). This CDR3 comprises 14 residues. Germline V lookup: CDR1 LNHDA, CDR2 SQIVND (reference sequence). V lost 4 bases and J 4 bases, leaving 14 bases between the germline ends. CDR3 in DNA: TGTGCCAGTAGTAGAAGACAGGGAGGTTACGAGCAGTACTTC. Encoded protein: CASSRRQGGYEQYF.

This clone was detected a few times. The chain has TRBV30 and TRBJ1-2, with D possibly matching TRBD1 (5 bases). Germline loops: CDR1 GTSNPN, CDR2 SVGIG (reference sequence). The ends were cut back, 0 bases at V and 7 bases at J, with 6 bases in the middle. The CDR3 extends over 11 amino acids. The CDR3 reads CAWSVGTGYTF. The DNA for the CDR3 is TGTGCCTGGAGTGTGGGGACTGGCTACACCTTC.

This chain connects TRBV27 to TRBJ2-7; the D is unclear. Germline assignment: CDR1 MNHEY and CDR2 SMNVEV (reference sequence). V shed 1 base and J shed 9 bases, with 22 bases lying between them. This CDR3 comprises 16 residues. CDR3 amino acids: CASSLYGAEIKRGQYF. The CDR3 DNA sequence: TGTGCCAGCAGTTTATACGGTGCTGAGATTAAACGAGGGCAGTACTTC.

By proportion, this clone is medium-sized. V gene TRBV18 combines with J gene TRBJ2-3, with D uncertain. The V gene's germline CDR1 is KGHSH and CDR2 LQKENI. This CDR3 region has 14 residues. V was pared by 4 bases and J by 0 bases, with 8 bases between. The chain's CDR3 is CASSQTTSTDTQYF. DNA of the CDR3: TGTGCCAGCTCACAGACAACTAGCACAGATACGCAGTATTTT.

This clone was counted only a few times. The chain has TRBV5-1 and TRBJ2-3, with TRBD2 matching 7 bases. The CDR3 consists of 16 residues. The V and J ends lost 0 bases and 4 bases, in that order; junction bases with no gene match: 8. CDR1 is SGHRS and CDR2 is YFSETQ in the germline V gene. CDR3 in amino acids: CASSLAGGSVADTQYF. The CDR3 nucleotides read TGCGCCAGCAGCTTGGCGGGCGGGAGTGTAGCAGATACGCAGTATTTT.

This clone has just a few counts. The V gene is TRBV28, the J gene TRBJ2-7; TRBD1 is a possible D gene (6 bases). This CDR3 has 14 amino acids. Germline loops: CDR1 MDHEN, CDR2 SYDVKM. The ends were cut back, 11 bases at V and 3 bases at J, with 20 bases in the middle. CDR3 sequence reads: CASTPGHGRYEQYF. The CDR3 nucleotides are TGTGCCTCGACTCCGGGACACGGACGCTACGAGCAGTACTTC.

The CDR3 spells CASSPVRVYGYTF. CDR3 bases: TGTGCCAGCAGTCCAGTCAGGGTTTATGGCTACACCTTC. The chain uses TRBV7-8 and TRBJ1-2; possible D gene TRBD1, 5 bases. CDR3 length: 13 amino acids. CDR1 is SGHVS and CDR2 is FQNEAQ in the germline V gene. Trimming cost V 6 bases and J 5 bases, with 13 bases left between them.

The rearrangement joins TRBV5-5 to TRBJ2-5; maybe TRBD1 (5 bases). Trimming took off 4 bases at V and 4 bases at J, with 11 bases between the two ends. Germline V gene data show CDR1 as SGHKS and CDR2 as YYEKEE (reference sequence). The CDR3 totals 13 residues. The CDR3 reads CASSPTQGETQYF. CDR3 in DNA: TGTGCCAGCAGCCCGACCCAGGGAGAGACCCAGTACTTC.

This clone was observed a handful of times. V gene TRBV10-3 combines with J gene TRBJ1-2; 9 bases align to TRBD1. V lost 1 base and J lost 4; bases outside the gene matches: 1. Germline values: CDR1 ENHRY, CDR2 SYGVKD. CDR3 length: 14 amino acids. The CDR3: CAISELTGGYGYTF. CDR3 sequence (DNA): TGTGCCATCAGTGAGTTGACAGGGGGCTATGGCTACACCTTC.

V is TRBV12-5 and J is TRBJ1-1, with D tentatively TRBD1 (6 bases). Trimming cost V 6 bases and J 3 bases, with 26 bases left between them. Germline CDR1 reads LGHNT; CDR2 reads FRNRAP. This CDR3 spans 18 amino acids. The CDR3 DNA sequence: TGTGCTAGTGGAAAAAATACCTTCGGACAGAGGGGGGACACTGAAGCTTTCTTT. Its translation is CASGKNTFGQRGDTEAFF.

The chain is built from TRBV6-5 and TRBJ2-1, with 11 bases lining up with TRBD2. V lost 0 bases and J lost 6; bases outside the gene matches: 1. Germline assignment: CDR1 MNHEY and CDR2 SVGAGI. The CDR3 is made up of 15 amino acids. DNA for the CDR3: TGTGCCAGCAGTTACTCGGGACTAGCGGTCAATGAGCAGTTCTTC. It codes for CASSYSGLAVNEQFF.

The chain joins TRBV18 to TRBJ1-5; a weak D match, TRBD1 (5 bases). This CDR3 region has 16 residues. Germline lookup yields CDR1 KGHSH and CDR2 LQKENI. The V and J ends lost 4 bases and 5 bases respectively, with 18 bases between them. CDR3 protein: CASSLGLGASYQPQHF. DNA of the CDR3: TGTGCCAGCTCACTGGGCCTCGGGGCCTCGTATCAGCCCCAGCATTTT. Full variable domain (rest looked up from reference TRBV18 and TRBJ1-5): NAGVMQNPRHLVRRRGQEARLRCSPMKGHSHVYWYRQLPEEGLKFMVYLQKENIIDESGMPKERFSAEFPKEGPSILRIQQVVRGDSAAYFCASSLGLGASYQPQHFGDGTRLSIL.

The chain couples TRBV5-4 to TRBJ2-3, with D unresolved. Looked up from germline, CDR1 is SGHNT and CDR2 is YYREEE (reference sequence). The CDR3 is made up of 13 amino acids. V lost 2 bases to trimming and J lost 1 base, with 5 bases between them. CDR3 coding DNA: TGTGCCAGCAGCTTACGGGGCACAGATACGCAGTATTTT. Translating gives CASSLRGTDTQYF. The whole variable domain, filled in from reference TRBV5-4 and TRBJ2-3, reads ETGVTQSPTHLIKTRGQQVTLRCSSQSGHNTVSWYQQALGQGPQFIFQYYREEENGRGNFPPRFSGLQFPNYSSELNVNALELDDSALYLCASSLRGTDTQYFGPGTRLTVL.

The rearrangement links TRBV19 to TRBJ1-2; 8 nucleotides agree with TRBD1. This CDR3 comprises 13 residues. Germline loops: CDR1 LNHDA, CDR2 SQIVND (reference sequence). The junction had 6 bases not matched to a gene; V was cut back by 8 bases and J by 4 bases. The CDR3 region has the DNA TGTGCCAGTTCCGACAGGGGCCGCTATGGCTACACCTTC. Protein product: CASSDRGRYGYTF.

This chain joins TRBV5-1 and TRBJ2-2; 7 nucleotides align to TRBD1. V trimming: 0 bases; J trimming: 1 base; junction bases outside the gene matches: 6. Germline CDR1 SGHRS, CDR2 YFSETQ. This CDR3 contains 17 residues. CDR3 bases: TGCGCCAGCAGCTTGGATCGGGACAGATGGAACACCGGGGAGCTGTTTTTT. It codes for CASSLDRDRWNTGELFF.

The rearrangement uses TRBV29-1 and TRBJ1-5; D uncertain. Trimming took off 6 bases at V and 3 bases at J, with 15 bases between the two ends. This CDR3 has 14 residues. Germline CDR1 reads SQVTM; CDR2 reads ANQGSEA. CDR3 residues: CSVAEQSSNQPQHF. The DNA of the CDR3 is TGCAGCGTGGCCGAACAGTCCTCCAATCAGCCCCAGCATTTT.

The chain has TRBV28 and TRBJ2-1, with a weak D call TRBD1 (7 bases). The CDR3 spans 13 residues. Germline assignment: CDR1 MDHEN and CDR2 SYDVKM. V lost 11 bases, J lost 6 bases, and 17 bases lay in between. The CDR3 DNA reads TGTGCCGCGACAGGGACTTGGGGCAATGAGCAGTTCTTC. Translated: CAATGTWGNEQFF.

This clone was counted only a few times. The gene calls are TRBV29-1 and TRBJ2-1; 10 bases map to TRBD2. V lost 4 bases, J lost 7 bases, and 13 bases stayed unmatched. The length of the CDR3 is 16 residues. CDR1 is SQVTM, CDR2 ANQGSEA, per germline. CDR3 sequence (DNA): TGCAGCGTTGGTAACACCCTAGCGGGAGTGGCAAATGAGCAGTTCTTC. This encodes CSVGNTLAGVANEQFF.

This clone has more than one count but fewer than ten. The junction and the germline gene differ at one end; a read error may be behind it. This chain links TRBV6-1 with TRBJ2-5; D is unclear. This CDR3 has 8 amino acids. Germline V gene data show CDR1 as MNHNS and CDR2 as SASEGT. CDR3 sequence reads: CRSETQYF. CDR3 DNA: TGCCGATCCGAGACCCAGTACTTC.

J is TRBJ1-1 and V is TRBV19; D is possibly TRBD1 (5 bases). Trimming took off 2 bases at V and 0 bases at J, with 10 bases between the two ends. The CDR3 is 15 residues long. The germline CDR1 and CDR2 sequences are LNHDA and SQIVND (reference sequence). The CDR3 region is CASSIIGQVNTEAFF. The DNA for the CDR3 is TGTGCCAGTAGTATAATTGGACAAGTGAACACTGAAGCTTTCTTT.

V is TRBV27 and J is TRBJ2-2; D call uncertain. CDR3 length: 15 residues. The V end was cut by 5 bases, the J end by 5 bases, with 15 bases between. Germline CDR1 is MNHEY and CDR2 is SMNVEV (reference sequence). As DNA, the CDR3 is TGTGCCAGCAGTCTGACAAGGCCTACGACCGGGGAGCTGTTTTTT. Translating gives CASSLTRPTTGELFF.

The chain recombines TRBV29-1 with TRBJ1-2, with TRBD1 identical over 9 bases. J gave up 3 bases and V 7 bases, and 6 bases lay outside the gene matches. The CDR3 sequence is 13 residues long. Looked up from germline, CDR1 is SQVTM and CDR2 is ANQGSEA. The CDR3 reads CSAPGQGDYGYTF. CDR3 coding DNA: TGCAGCGCCCCGGGACAGGGTGACTATGGCTACACCTTC.

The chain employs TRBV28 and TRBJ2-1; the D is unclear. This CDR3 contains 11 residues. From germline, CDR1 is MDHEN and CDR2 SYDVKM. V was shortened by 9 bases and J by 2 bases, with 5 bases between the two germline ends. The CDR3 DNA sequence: TGTGCCAGTAGGACCTACAATGAGCAGTTCTTC. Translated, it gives CASRTYNEQFF.

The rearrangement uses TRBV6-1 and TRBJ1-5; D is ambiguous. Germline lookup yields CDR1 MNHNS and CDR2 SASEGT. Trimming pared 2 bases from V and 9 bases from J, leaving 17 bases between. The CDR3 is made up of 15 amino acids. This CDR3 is CASSEMRETSRPQHF. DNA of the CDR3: TGTGCCAGCAGTGAAATGAGAGAGACTTCAAGGCCCCAGCATTTT.

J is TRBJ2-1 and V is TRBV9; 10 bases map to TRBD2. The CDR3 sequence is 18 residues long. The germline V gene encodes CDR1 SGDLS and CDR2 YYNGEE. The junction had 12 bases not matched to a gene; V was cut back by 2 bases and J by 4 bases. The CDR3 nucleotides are TGTGCCAGCAGCGTTACTAGCGGGACTCCCTCCGGTTACAATGAGCAGTTCTTC. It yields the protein CASSVTSGTPSGYNEQFF.

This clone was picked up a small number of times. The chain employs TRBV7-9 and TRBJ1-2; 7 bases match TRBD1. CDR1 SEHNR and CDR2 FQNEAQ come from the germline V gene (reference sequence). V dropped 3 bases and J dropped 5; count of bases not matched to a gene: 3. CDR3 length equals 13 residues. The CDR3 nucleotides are TGTGCCAGCAGCTTCGGGACAGATTATGGCTACACCTTC. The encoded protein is CASSFGTDYGYTF.

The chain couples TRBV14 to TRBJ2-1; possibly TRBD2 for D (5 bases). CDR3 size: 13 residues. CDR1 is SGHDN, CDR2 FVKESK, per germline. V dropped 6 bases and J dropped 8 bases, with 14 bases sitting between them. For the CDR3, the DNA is TGTGCCAGCAGTTCCAAGCCCGGGGATGAGCAGTTCTTC. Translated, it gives CASSSKPGDEQFF.

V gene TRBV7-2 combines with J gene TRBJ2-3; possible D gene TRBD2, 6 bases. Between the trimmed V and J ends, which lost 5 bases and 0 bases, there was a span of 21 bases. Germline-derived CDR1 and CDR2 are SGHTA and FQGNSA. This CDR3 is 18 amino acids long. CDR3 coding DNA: TGTGCCAGCAGCCTCCCCATACTCATGGAGGGAAGCACAGATACGCAGTATTTT. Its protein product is CASSLPILMEGSTDTQYF.